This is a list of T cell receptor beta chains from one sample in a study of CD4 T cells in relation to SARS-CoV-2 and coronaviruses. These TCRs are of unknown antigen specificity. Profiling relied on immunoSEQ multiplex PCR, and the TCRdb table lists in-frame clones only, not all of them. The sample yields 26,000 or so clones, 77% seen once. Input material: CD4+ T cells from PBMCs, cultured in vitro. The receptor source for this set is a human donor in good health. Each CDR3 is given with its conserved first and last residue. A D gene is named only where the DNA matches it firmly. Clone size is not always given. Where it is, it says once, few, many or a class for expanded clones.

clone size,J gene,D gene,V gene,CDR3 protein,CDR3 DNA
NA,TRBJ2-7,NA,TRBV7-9,CASSLETYEQYF,TGTGCCAGCAGCTTAGAGACCTACGAGCAGTACTTC
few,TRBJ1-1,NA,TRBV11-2,CASSSTTGYPEAFF,TGTGCCAGCAGTTCTACTACAGGGTACCCTGAAGCTTTCTTT
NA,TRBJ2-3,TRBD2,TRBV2,CASSISGTAGLAGDNTQYF,TGTGCCAGCAGTATATCCGGGACGGCGGGACTAGCGGGAGATAATACGCAGTATTTT
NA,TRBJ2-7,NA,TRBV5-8,CASSAGQSIYEQYF,TGTGCCAGCAGCGCGGGACAGAGCATTTACGAGCAGTACTTC
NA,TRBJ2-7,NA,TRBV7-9,CASSPRKWGHRETYEQYF,TGTGCCAGCAGCCCAAGAAAGTGGGGACACCGAGAGACCTACGAGCAGTACTTC
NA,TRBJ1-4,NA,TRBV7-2,CASSPNWMNEKLFF,TGTGCCAGCAGCCCGAACTGGATGAATGAAAAACTGTTTTTT
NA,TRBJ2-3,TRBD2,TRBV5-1,CASSPALGLAATDTQYF,TGCGCCAGCAGCCCGGCCCTCGGACTAGCGGCTACAGATACGCAGTATTTT
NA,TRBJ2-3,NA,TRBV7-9,CASSRAEGGGTQYF,TGTGCCAGCAGCCGGGCTGAGGGTGGTGGTACGCAGTATTTT
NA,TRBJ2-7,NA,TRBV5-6,CASSFRDSNYEQYF,TGTGCCAGCAGCTTCCGGGACTCAAACTACGAGCAGTACTTC
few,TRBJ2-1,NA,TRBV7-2,CASSLDRSSYNEQFF,TGTGCCAGCAGCTTAGACAGGAGCTCCTACAATGAGCAGTTCTTC
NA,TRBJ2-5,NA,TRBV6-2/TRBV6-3,CASSYMSGKETQYF,TGTGCCAGCAGTTACATGTCTGGGAAAGAGACCCAGTACTTC
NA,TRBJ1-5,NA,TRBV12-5,CASGFENQPQHF,TGTGCTAGTGGTTTTGAAAATCAGCCCCAGCATTTT
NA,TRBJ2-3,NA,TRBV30,CAWSVLVGDTQYF,TGTGCCTGGAGTGTACTGGTAGGAGATACGCAGTATTTT
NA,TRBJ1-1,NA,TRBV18,CASSLSLEAFF,TGTGCCAGCTCGCTCAGCCTAGAAGCTTTCTTT
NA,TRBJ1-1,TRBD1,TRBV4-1,CASSPQGAGTEAFF,TGCGCCAGCAGCCCTCAGGGGGCCGGCACTGAAGCTTTCTTT
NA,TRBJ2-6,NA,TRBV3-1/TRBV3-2,CASSQSLSGANVLTF,TGTGCCAGCAGCCAATCCCTTTCTGGGGCCAACGTCCTGACTTTC
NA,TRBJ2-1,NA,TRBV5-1,CASSLVGGDEQFF,TGCGCCAGCAGCTTGGTCGGGGGCGATGAGCAGTTCTTC
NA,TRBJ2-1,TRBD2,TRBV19,CASSIGSGRTYYNEQFF,TGTGCCAGTAGTATTGGGAGCGGGAGGACCTACTACAATGAGCAGTTCTTC
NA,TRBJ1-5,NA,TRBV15,CATSAVRLDQPQHF,TGTGCCACCAGCGCCGTTCGGCTCGATCAGCCCCAGCATTTT